Following are 28 T cell receptor beta chains from one sample sequenced in a study of regulatory T cells in long-lasting Graves disease. Building of the TCR beta libraries involved iRepertoire HTBI primers and Arm-PCR of CDR3 regions. TCRdb itself ran the multiplex PCR reads through MiXCR, one entry per CDR3 protein. Of about 470,000 distinct CDR3 sequences in the sample, around a fifth were seen once. The sample's time point: persistent/refractory GD, antithyroid drugs over 5 years with positive TRAb. PBMC RNA was the source of the TCR library. This sample comprised peripheral blood mononuclear cells (PBMCs), obtained when the disease was refractory, from a patient treated with antithyroid drugs. Receptors were obtained from a female donor with Graves disease.

This clonotype was recorded at least ten times. The CDR3 loop is CASRPPHGGGYTF. Written as DNA, the CDR3 is TGTGCCAGCAGACCTCCCCACGGAGGTGGCTACACCTTC. V and J are TRBV28 and TRBJ1-2, with D unresolved. Between the trimmed V and J ends, which lost 6 bases and 7 bases, there was a span of 15 bases. CDR3 length equals 13 residues. Germline assignment: CDR1 MDHEN and CDR2 SYDVKM.

This clonotype showed up many times. The chain uses TRBV27 and TRBJ2-3, with 9 bases identical to TRBD1. This CDR3 has 14 amino acids. Germline V gives CDR1 MNHEY, CDR2 SMNVEV (reference sequence). V was pared by 5 bases and J by 8 bases, with 8 bases of the junction left unmatched. CDR3 in DNA: TGTGCCAGCAGTCCACAGGGGGCGTCTGGTACGCAGTATTTT. This encodes CASSPQGASGTQYF.

This clonotype appeared many times. The V and J genes are TRBV7-2 and TRBJ2-5; 9 bases align to TRBD2. Germline V gene data show CDR1 as SGHTA and CDR2 as FQGNSA. Germline trimming cut 6 bases from V and 2 bases from J; bases unmatched to any gene: 4. CDR3 length equals 14 residues. CDR3 DNA: TGTGCCAGCAGGACTAGCGGAGTACAAGAGACCCAGTACTTC. Its protein is CASRTSGVQETQYF.

This clonotype turned up a few times. This sequence joins TRBV29-1 and TRBJ2-5; tentative D call: TRBD1 (6 bases). The germline V gene has CDR1 SQVTM and CDR2 ANQGSEA. Trimming cost V 1 base and J 5 bases, with 14 bases left between them. The CDR3 is 14 residues long. CDR3 in amino acids: CSVEGQTGLETQYF. The CDR3 DNA reads TGCAGCGTTGAAGGCCAAACAGGGCTGGAGACCCAGTACTTC.

There are a few counts of this clonotype. The chain couples TRBV19 to TRBJ1-2; tentatively, D is TRBD1 (5 bases). There are 14 residues in the CDR3. The germline V gene encodes CDR1 LNHDA and CDR2 SQIVND (reference sequence). V lost 6 bases and J 5 bases, leaving 16 bases between the germline ends. Here the CDR3 DNA reads TGTGCCAGTAGGCAGGGTGCGGCTGGGTATGGCTACACCTTC. It encodes CASRQGAAGYGYTF.

This clonotype turned up a few times. The junction departs from germline at one end; a sequencing error may be responsible. The chain uses TRBV29-1 and TRBJ1-1, with D hard to call. Germline CDR1 and CDR2: SQVTM and ANQGSEA. The CDR3 totals 14 residues. The CDR3 reads CSVEESGMNTEAFF. The DNA for the CDR3 is TGCAGCGTCGAAGAATCCGGAATGAACACTGAAGCTTTCTTT.

This clonotype came up a few times. The rearrangement uses TRBV20-1 and TRBJ2-5; maybe TRBD1 (5 bases). Germline-derived CDR1 and CDR2 are DFQATT and SNEGSKA (reference sequence). V lost 2 bases to trimming and J lost 3 bases, with 10 bases between them. This CDR3 is 13 amino acids long. CDR3 region: CSARRTPKETQYF. As DNA, the CDR3 is TGCAGTGCTAGAAGGACACCGAAAGAGACCCAGTACTTC.

This clonotype was found a few times. This chain links TRBV27 with TRBJ2-3, with D maybe TRBD2 (5 bases). Trimming pared 0 bases from V and 2 bases from J, leaving 30 bases between. In germline, CDR1 is MNHEY, CDR2 SMNVEV (reference sequence). The CDR3 extends over 22 amino acids. The CDR3 nucleotides read TGTGCCAGCAGTTTATCAGACCGAGGTGGAGGATTCCTTTCACGCCTCACAGATACGCAGTATTTT. Translating it yields CASSLSDRGGGFLSRLTDTQYF.

The chain carries TRBV28 and TRBJ2-4; 8 bases map to TRBD1. Germline V gene data show CDR1 as MDHEN and CDR2 as SYDVKM. The CDR3 runs 16 residues. The J segment lost 0 bases and the V segment lost 4 bases, leaving 5 bases of the junction unmatched. The CDR3 here is CASSSTGELAKNIQYF. Written as DNA, the CDR3 is TGTGCCAGCAGTTCGACAGGGGAACTAGCCAAAAACATTCAGTACTTC.

At least ten counts were recorded for this clonotype. The rearrangement joins TRBV14 to TRBJ2-7; 9 positions match TRBD1. Germline CDR1 reads SGHDN; CDR2 reads FVKESK. J was trimmed by 1 base and V by 0 bases; bases with no gene match: 1. The CDR3 loop spans 15 amino acids. The DNA for the CDR3 is TGTGCCAGCAGCCAAGAAGGGACAGGGTCCTACGAGCAGTACTTC. It specifies CASSQEGTGSYEQYF.

The gene calls are TRBV19 and TRBJ1-2; 7 nucleotides line up with TRBD1. Germline CDR1 reads LNHDA; CDR2 reads SQIVND (reference sequence). The CDR3 is 15 amino acids. The V gene end was trimmed by 6 bases and the J gene end by 4 bases; junction bases not matched to a gene: 11. CDR3 DNA: TGTGCCAGTAGCCCATTCTACAGGGGTGCCTATGGCTACACCTTC. Its protein product is CASSPFYRGAYGYTF.

This clonotype was observed a few times. The chain carries TRBV27 and TRBJ2-3; tentatively, D is TRBD1 (7 bases). The CDR3 is 17 residues long. Germline-derived CDR1 and CDR2 are MNHEY and SMNVEV (reference sequence). The germline V and J ends were trimmed by 4 bases and 0 bases, with 17 bases remaining between them. The CDR3 protein is CASSSNAGTVSTDTQYF. The CDR3 coding sequence is TGTGCCAGCAGTTCCAATGCGGGGACAGTGAGCACAGATACGCAGTATTTT.

This clonotype was seen only once. The gene calls are TRBV19 and TRBJ2-5; D uncertain. The CDR3 contains 15 residues. Germline assignment: CDR1 LNHDA and CDR2 SQIVND (reference sequence). V lost 5 bases to trimming and J lost 0 bases, with 13 bases between them. The DNA for the CDR3 is TGTGCCAGTAGTCCTTTAGCTTCGTACCAAGAGACCCAGTACTTC. The encoded protein is CASSPLASYQETQYF.

The J gene is TRBJ2-7, the V gene TRBV6-5; D could derive from TRBD1 or TRBD2 (5 bases each). Trimming left V 2 bases short and J 4 bases short, with 21 bases between. Germline V gene lookup returns CDR1 MNHEY and CDR2 SVGAGI. This CDR3 is built from 17 residues. Here the CDR3 reads CASSYQPFGRDVYEQYF. The CDR3 DNA reads TGTGCCAGCAGTTACCAACCCTTCGGCAGGGACGTTTACGAGCAGTACTTC.

The gene calls are TRBV12-3 or TRBV12-4 and TRBJ1-1, with 9 bases fitting TRBD1. V was clipped by 6 bases and J by 1 base; unmatched bases: 6. The CDR3 loop spans 15 amino acids. The CDR3 spells CASRTGTGQNTEAFF. The CDR3, as DNA: TGTGCCAGCAGGACCGGGACAGGGCAGAACACTGAAGCTTTCTTT.

The chain carries TRBV4-1 and TRBJ1-2, with D possibly being TRBD1 (5 bases). Germline-derived CDR1 and CDR2 are MGHRA and YSYEKL. The CDR3 totals 15 residues. V dropped 0 bases and J dropped 6 bases, with 14 bases sitting between them. The CDR3: CASSQDYGTLDGYTF. The CDR3 DNA sequence: TGCGCCAGCAGCCAAGATTATGGGACCCTCGATGGCTACACCTTC.

This clonotype occurred many times. The genes are TRBV9 and TRBJ2-7; TRBD2 agrees at 10 bases. This CDR3 comprises 15 residues. CDR1 and CDR2 from the germline V gene are SGDLS and YYNGEE. J was trimmed by 5 bases and V by 0 bases; bases with no gene match: 5. CDR3 nucleotides: TGTGCCAGCAGCGTAGGTCCTAGCGGGAGACACGAGCAGTACTTC. This encodes CASSVGPSGRHEQYF.

Concerning this clonotype: A read error is possible here, since a much larger clone lies one base away. The V gene is TRBV6-5, the J gene TRBJ2-5, with 9 bases fitting TRBD2. Trimming at V came to 0 bases and at J to 9 bases, leaving 11 bases not matched to a gene. The CDR3 loop spans 16 amino acids. From germline, CDR1 is MNHEY and CDR2 SVGAGI. CDR3 residues: CASSYSIAGAGEAQYF. The CDR3 DNA reads as TGTGCCAGCAGTTACTCTATAGCGGGGGCCGGGGAGGCCCAGTACTTC.

This clonotype came up many times. This chain links TRBV4-1 with TRBJ2-4; tentatively, D is TRBD2 (5 bases). The germline CDR1 and CDR2 sequences are MGHRA and YSYEKL. The V and J ends lost 5 bases and 2 bases respectively, with 19 bases between them. The CDR3 totals 17 residues. The chain's CDR3 is CASSSNRAGGTKNIQYF. CDR3 coding DNA: TGCGCCAGCAGCTCAAACCGGGCAGGAGGAACCAAAAACATTCAGTACTTC.

The gene calls are TRBV19 and TRBJ1-1; perhaps TRBD1 as D (6 bases). Between the trimmed V and J ends, which lost 1 base and 11 bases, there was a span of 14 bases. The CDR3 spans 13 residues. Germline loops: CDR1 LNHDA, CDR2 SQIVND (reference sequence). In DNA, the CDR3 is TGTGCCAGTAGTATAGGCCAGGGGTGGAGGGCTTTCTTT. It yields the protein CASSIGQGWRAFF. Combining the CDR3 with reference TRBV19 and TRBJ1-1 gives the whole variable domain DGGITQSPKYLFRKEGQNVTLSCEQNLNHDAMYWYRQDPGQGLRLIYYSQIVNDFQKGDIAEGYSVSREKKESFPLTVTSAQKNPTAFYLCASSIGQGWRAFFGQGTRLTVV.

Details on this clonotype: A read error is possible here, since a much larger clone lies one base away. The CDR3 end shows no conserved phenylalanine or tryptophan, and so a read error is likely. The chain combines TRBV7-2 with TRBJ2-5, with TRBD2 matching over 13 bases. V shed 1 base, J shed 0 bases, and the junction held 5 bases outside the gene matches. Germline V gene lookup returns CDR1 SGHTA and CDR2 FQGNSA. The CDR3 contains 18 residues. The CDR3 region is CASSLGPGTSGDQETQYS. In DNA, the CDR3 is TGTGCCAGCAGCTTAGGACCCGGGACTAGCGGGGACCAAGAGACCCAGTACTCC.

Many counts were recorded for this clonotype. V gene TRBV28 combines with J gene TRBJ2-7, with 8 bases fitting TRBD1. The CDR3 totals 16 residues. Looked up from germline, CDR1 is MDHEN and CDR2 is SYDVKM. With 5 bases clipped from V and 3 bases from J, the junction kept 12 bases outside the gene matches. The CDR3 sequence: CASSTFEGQVYYEQYF. CDR3 DNA sequence: TGTGCCAGCAGTACTTTTGAGGGACAGGTTTACTACGAGCAGTACTTC.

This clonotype was seen more than once but under ten times. The chain is built from TRBV30 and TRBJ2-7; D gene uncertain. V was trimmed by 0 bases and J by 5 bases, leaving 2 bases between them. The CDR3 totals 10 residues. Germline V lookup: CDR1 GTSNPN, CDR2 SVGIG (reference sequence). This CDR3 reads CAWSVDEQYF. The CDR3 DNA reads TGTGCCTGGAGTGTTGACGAGCAGTACTTC.

Concerning this clonotype itself: A much larger clone sits a single nucleotide away, making a read error possible. The rearrangement uses TRBV28 and TRBJ2-4; D gene uncertain. Germline-derived CDR1 and CDR2 are MDHEN and SYDVKM. Trimming pared 0 bases from V and 3 bases from J, leaving 9 bases between. The CDR3 totals 15 residues. CDR3 region: CASSLWALVKNIQYF. The CDR3, as DNA: TGTGCCAGCAGTTTATGGGCCCTAGTCAAAAACATTCAGTACTTC.

The V gene is TRBV7-2, the J gene TRBJ1-1, with TRBD1 matching over 7 bases. Germline-derived CDR1 and CDR2 are SGHTA and FQGNSA. This CDR3 region has 14 residues. V trimming: 5 bases; J trimming: 5 bases; junction bases outside the gene matches: 8. The CDR3 spells CASSITGDGTEAFF. As DNA, the CDR3 is TGTGCCAGCAGCATAACAGGGGATGGAACTGAAGCTTTCTTT.

The chain has TRBV19 and TRBJ1-1; tentatively, D is TRBD1 (5 bases). This CDR3 is built from 17 residues. CDR1 and CDR2 from the germline V gene are LNHDA and SQIVND (reference sequence). The germline V and J ends were trimmed by 1 base and 6 bases, with 21 bases remaining between them. Written as DNA, the CDR3 is TGTGCCAGTAGTATAGCGAGGGGCCAGGGATTTGACGCTGAAGCTTTCTTT. This gives the protein CASSIARGQGFDAEAFF.

This clonotype appeared many times. J is TRBJ1-2 and V is TRBV28; TRBD1 matches 7 bases. V was pared by 6 bases and J by 6 bases, with 7 bases of the junction left unmatched. The CDR3 is 13 residues long. Germline V gene data show CDR1 as MDHEN and CDR2 as SYDVKM. DNA for the CDR3: TGTGCCAGCAGCCCGGGACAGAACCATGGCTACACCTTC. It is translated as CASSPGQNHGYTF.

At least ten counts were recorded for this clonotype. The chain links TRBV2 to TRBJ1-1; D is uncertain. Trimming took 1 base from V and 0 from J, leaving 12 bases between them. The germline V gene has CDR1 SNHLY and CDR2 FYNNEI. The CDR3 extends over 16 amino acids. CDR3 DNA: TGTGCCAGCAGTGAAGAGGGAGCTTACATGAACACTGAAGCTTTCTTT. Its protein is CASSEEGAYMNTEAFF.